This TCR beta chain was documented in a study of blood T cell repertoires in COVID-19. For the study at large: There were acute and convalescent COVID-19 samples, and they came from the United States, Italy and Spain. PBMCs, B-cell-depleted T cells, or T cells provided the cDNA or gDNA that made up the material.

The assay was immunoSEQ multiplex PCR, and TCRdb's table has in-frame clones only and misses some. The table shows more than 200,000 clones, with approximately 87% occurring only once. Between the trimmed V and J ends, which lost 4 bases and 0 bases, there was a span of 8 bases. The CDR3 sequence is 15 residues long. Germline-derived CDR1 and CDR2 are SGHNT and YYREEE (reference sequence). This clonotype was sampled from a woman aged 45-59 years with acute or convalescent COVID-19. The V and J genes are TRBV5-4 and TRBJ2-6; D might be TRBD1 (5 bases). Sequenced material: peripheral blood. CDR3 DNA: TGTGCCAGCAGCATAGACAGCTCTGGGGCCAACGTCCTGACTTTC. Amino acids: CASSIDSSGANVLTF.